The 19 T cell receptor beta chains reported below all come from one sample, sequenced in a study of cytomegalovirus exposure and HLA in healthy donors. The PCR ran on 60 Vbeta and 13 Jbeta primers. Assay: immunoSEQ multiplex PCR; the TCRdb copy retains only in-frame clones and omits some. Its listing shows tens of thousands of clones. Sequencing used PBMCs. The receptors stem from a man aged 50-59 years in good health and CMV-seropositive.

The chain links TRBV5-1 to TRBJ1-2; 10 bases align to TRBD1. J was trimmed by 8 bases and V by 4 bases; bases with no gene match: 5. CDR3 size: 13 residues. Per the germline V gene, CDR1 is SGHRS and CDR2 is YFSETQ. The DNA of the CDR3 is TGCGCCAGCAGCCCGACAGGGGGCGCGGGCTACACCTTC. It specifies CASSPTGGAGYTF.

The rearrangement uses TRBV7-2 and TRBJ2-5; 7 nucleotides line up with TRBD2. The CDR3 consists of 14 residues. V lost 2 bases to trimming and J lost 3 bases; unmatched junction nucleotides: 3. CDR1 is SGHTA, CDR2 FQGNSA, per germline. The CDR3: CASSLRLAEETQYF. DNA for the CDR3: TGTGCCAGCAGCTTAAGACTAGCTGAAGAGACCCAGTACTTC.

The rearrangement links TRBV28 to TRBJ2-3; D may be TRBD1 (6 bases). Germline V gene sequence: CDR1 MDHEN, CDR2 SYDVKM. The CDR3 has 13 amino acids. The V end lost 7 bases, the J end lost 2 bases, and 10 bases lay between the germline ends. CDR3 in DNA: TGTGCCAGCACACAGGGAATCACAGATACGCAGTATTTT. This codes for CASTQGITDTQYF.

The gene calls are TRBV29-1 and TRBJ2-1, with D perhaps TRBD2 (6 bases). CDR1 is SQVTM and CDR2 is ANQGSEA in the germline V gene. The CDR3 has 12 residues. The germline V and J ends were trimmed by 4 bases and 2 bases, with 6 bases remaining between them. CDR3: CSVGLAYNEQFF. The CDR3 DNA follows: TGCAGCGTTGGACTAGCCTACAATGAGCAGTTCTTC.

The chain combines TRBV30 with TRBJ2-3; D may be TRBD2 (5 bases). Germline CDR1 is GTSNPN and CDR2 is SVGIG (reference sequence). The V gene lost 8 bases and the J gene lost 11 bases, with 20 bases spanning the gap. The CDR3 consists of 12 residues. The CDR3, as DNA: TGTGCCGGTTTAAAAAGCCCCGGGGTGCAGTATTTT. Its protein product is CAGLKSPGVQYF.

V is TRBV30 and J is TRBJ1-2; D is perhaps TRBD1 (6 bases). Germline V gives CDR1 GTSNPN, CDR2 SVGIG (reference sequence). The V end was cut by 1 base, the J end by 4 bases, with 10 bases between. The CDR3 contains 13 residues. The CDR3 DNA follows: TGTGCCTGGAGTGCAGGGGTATCCTATGGCTACACCTTC. Protein sequence: CAWSAGVSYGYTF.

This chain joins TRBV7-2 and TRBJ1-1, with D maybe TRBD1 (5 bases). V lost 3 bases and J 4 bases, leaving 12 bases between the germline ends. CDR1 and CDR2 (germline): SGHTA, FQGNSA. The CDR3 runs 14 residues. CDR3 amino acids: CASSFHPGSTEAFF. The CDR3 DNA reads as TGTGCCAGCAGCTTCCACCCAGGGTCCACTGAAGCTTTCTTT.

The rearrangement joins TRBV5-6 to TRBJ1-2; TRBD1 matches 7 bases. CDR1 is SGHDT, CDR2 YYEEEE, per germline. The length of the CDR3 is 13 residues. The V and J ends lost 5 bases and 7 bases, in that order; junction bases with no gene match: 8. The CDR3 DNA is TGTGCCAGCAGTTACGACAGGGTGGGTGGCTACACCTTC. It is translated as CASSYDRVGGYTF.

V gene TRBV27 combines with J gene TRBJ1-2; a weak D match, TRBD1 (6 bases). The germline V gene has CDR1 MNHEY and CDR2 SMNVEV (reference sequence). Trimming took 4 bases from V and 6 from J, leaving 15 bases between them. The CDR3 is made up of 14 amino acids. The CDR3, as DNA: TGTGCCAGCAGTTCCACTCAGACAGGTCATGGCTACACCTTC. It yields the protein CASSSTQTGHGYTF.

V gene TRBV7-9 combines with J gene TRBJ2-7, with 7 bases identical to TRBD2. There are 16 residues in the CDR3. CDR1 and CDR2 from the germline V gene are SEHNR and FQNEAQ (reference sequence). The ends lost 5 bases at V and 0 bases at J; junction bases unmatched: 10. CDR3 sequence: CASSPPSGTISYEQYF. The CDR3, as DNA: TGTGCCAGCAGCCCCCCCAGCGGGACTATCTCCTACGAGCAGTACTTC.

The chain links TRBV5-8 to TRBJ2-1, with 10 bases lining up with TRBD2. The CDR3 consists of 17 residues. V trimming: 0 bases; J trimming: 7 bases; junction bases outside the gene matches: 10. Per germline, CDR1 SGHTS and CDR2 YDEGEE. The DNA of the CDR3 is TGTGCCAGCAGCTTGGAGCGGACTAGCGGTCTTAAGAATGAGCAGTTCTTC. It codes for CASSLERTSGLKNEQFF.

The CDR3, as DNA: TGTGCCAGCAGTTACACCGACAGGTCCGAGCAGTACGTC. Its translation: CASSYTDRSEQYV. The chain links TRBV6-5 to TRBJ2-7; D possibly corresponds to TRBD1 (6 bases). CDR1 MNHEY and CDR2 SVGAGI come from the germline V gene. The CDR3 length is 13 residues. Trimming removed 2 bases from V and 6 bases from J, with 11 bases in between.

The V call is TRBV19, the J call TRBJ2-1, with 9 positions matching TRBD2. Germline V CDR1 and CDR2: LNHDA, SQIVND (reference sequence). The ends lost 3 bases at V and 6 bases at J; junction bases unmatched: 6. CDR3 length equals 15 residues. Written as DNA, the CDR3 is TGTGCCAGTAGTATCGGGGCGGGAGGGGCCAATGAGCAGTTCTTC. Protein: CASSIGAGGANEQFF.

This sequence joins TRBV28 and TRBJ1-1; D remains ambiguous. Trimming left V 6 bases short and J 5 bases short, with 16 bases between. The CDR3 has 14 amino acids. Per the germline V gene, CDR1 is MDHEN and CDR2 is SYDVKM. As DNA, the CDR3 is TGTGCCAGCAGGGGCAGCAACGGGAGGACTGAAGCTTTCTTT. Protein: CASRGSNGRTEAFF.

CDR3 in amino acids: CASSLVAAGNEQFF. DNA of the CDR3: TGTGCCAGCAGCTTAGTAGCGGCGGGAAATGAGCAGTTCTTC. This sequence joins TRBV7-2 and TRBJ2-1; D might be TRBD2 (6 bases). CDR3 length: 14 residues. The ends were cut back, 1 base at V and 7 bases at J, with 11 bases in the middle. Looked up from germline, CDR1 is SGHTA and CDR2 is FQGNSA.

The chain has TRBV10-3 and TRBJ2-1, with 7 bases matching TRBD2. Germline V gene lookup returns CDR1 ENHRY and CDR2 SYGVKD. The CDR3 has 12 amino acids. The V gene end was trimmed by 11 bases and the J gene end by 8 bases; junction bases not matched to a gene: 9. CDR3: CAHGTMSDEQFF. CDR3 nucleotides: TGTGCCCACGGGACTATGAGCGATGAGCAGTTCTTC.

In nucleotides, the CDR3 is TGTGCCAGTAGGCCCCGGGGACAGGGAAAGGAGACCCAGTACTTC. Translated: CASRPRGQGKETQYF. The gene calls are TRBV19 and TRBJ2-5; 9 nucleotides align to TRBD1. The CDR3 totals 15 residues. V lost 6 bases and J lost 5; bases outside the gene matches: 10. Germline CDR1 is LNHDA and CDR2 is SQIVND (reference sequence).

This chain uses TRBV30 with TRBJ2-3; D unclear. Germline V gene lookup returns CDR1 GTSNPN and CDR2 SVGIG (reference sequence). This CDR3 region has 12 residues. V gave up 4 bases and J gave up 4 bases, with 9 bases separating them. Written as DNA, the CDR3 is TGTGCCTGGACCATCACTGCAGATACGCAGTATTTT. The encoded protein is CAWTITADTQYF.

The rearrangement joins TRBV4-3 to TRBJ2-5; a possible D gene is TRBD1 (5 bases). V was pared by 5 bases and J by 4 bases, with 11 bases between. The CDR3 spans 13 residues. The germline V gene encodes CDR1 LGHNA and CDR2 YSLEER. The CDR3 DNA sequence: TGCGCCAGCAGCTCCCGACAGTTAGAGACCCAGTACTTC. Protein: CASSSRQLETQYF.